This entry features one TCR beta chain sequence. Its antigen is undetermined. H&E slides confirmed each diagnosis, reviewed by two pathologists independently. The entry originates in a study of immune evolution from preneoplasia to lung adenocarcinoma. Some clones are missing from TCRdb's copy, which holds only in-frame ones; the method was immunoSEQ multiplex PCR. The sample contains about 3,600 clones, about 79% of which appear only once. General study findings and limits: Top clone frequencies peaked in normal lung, apparently declining through invasive adenocarcinoma. Compared with EGFR-mutant or double wild-type lesions, KRAS-mutant nodules were more clonal.

J gave up 7 bases and V 4 bases, and 7 bases lay outside the gene matches. Germline V gives CDR1 SGHTA, CDR2 FQGNSA. The CDR3 runs to 14 residues. The chain links TRBV7-2 to TRBJ2-7; 10 bases align to TRBD1. The sequence was collected from a person between 60 and 80 years old with lung adenocarcinoma. The specimen sequenced was FFPE lung adenocarcinoma in situ tissue. CDR3 in DNA: TGTGCCAGCAGCTCGAGACAGGGGGCTCGGGAGCAGTACTTC. Amino acid sequence: CASSSRQGAREQYF.